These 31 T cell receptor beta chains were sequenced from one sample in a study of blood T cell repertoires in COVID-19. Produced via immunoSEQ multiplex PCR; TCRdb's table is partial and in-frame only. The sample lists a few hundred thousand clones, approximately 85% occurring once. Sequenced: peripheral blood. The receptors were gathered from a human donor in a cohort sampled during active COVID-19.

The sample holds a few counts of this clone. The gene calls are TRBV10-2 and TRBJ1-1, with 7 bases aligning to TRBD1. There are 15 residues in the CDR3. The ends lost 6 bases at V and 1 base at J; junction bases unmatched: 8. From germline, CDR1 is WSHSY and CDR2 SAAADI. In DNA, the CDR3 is TGCGCCAGCAGACAGTCCGGGACAGCGAACACTGAAGCTTTCTTT. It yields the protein CASRQSGTANTEAFF.

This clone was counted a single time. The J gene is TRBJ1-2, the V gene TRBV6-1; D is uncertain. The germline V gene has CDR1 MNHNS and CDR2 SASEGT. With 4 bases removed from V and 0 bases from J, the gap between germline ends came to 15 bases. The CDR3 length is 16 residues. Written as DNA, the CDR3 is TGTGCCAGCAGTGTGGCAGAATTGATGGCTAACTATGGCTACACCTTC. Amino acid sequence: CASSVAELMANYGYTF.

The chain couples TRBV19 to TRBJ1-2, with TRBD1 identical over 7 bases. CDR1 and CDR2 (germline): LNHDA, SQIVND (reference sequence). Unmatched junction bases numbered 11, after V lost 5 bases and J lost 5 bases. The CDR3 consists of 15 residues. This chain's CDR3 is CASSLRDRQSYGYTF. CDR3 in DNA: TGTGCCAGTAGTCTCCGGGACAGACAGTCATATGGCTACACCTTC.

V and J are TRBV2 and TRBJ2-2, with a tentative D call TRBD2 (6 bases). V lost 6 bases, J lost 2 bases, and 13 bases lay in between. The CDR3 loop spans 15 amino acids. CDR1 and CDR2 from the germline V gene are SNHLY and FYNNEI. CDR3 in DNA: TGTGCCAGCAGCCCGGGACTTTTAAACACCGGGGAGCTGTTTTTT. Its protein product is CASSPGLLNTGELFF.

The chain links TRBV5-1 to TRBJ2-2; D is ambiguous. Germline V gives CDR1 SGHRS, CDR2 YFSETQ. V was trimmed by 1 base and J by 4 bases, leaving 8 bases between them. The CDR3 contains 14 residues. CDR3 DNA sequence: TGCGCCAGCAGCTTGTCACAGTCCACCGGGGAGCTGTTTTTT. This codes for CASSLSQSTGELFF.

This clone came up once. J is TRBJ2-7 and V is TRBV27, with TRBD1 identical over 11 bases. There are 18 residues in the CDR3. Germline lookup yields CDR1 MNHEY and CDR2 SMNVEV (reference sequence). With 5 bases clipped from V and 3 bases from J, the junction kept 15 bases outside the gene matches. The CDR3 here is CASSSRAKWTGGFYEQYF. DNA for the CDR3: TGTGCCAGCAGTAGCAGAGCAAAATGGACAGGGGGCTTCTACGAGCAGTACTTC.

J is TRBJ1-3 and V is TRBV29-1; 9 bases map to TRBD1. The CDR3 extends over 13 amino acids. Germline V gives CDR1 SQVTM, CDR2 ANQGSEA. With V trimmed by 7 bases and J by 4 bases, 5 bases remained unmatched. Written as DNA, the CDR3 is TGCAGCGCTCGACAGGGGGTCGGAAACACCATATATTTT. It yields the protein CSARQGVGNTIYF.

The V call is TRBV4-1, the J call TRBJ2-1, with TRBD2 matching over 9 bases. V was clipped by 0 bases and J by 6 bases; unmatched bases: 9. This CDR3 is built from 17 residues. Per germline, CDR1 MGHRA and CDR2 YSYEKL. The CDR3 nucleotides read TGCGCCAGCAGCCAAGATACTCTAGCGGGGCCTCCCAATGAGCAGTTCTTC. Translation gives CASSQDTLAGPPNEQFF.

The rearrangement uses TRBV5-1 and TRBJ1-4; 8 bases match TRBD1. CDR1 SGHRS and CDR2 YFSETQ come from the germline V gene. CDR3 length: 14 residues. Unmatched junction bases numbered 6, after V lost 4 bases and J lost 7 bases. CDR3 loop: CASSETGDFEKLFF. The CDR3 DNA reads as TGCGCCAGCAGCGAGACAGGGGATTTTGAAAAACTGTTTTTT. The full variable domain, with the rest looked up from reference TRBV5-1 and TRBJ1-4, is KAGVTQTPRYLIKTRGQQVTLSCSPISGHRSVSWYQQTPGQGLQFLFEYFSETQRNKGNFPGRFSGRQFSNSRSEMNVSTLELGDSALYLCASSETGDFEKLFFGSGTQLSVL.

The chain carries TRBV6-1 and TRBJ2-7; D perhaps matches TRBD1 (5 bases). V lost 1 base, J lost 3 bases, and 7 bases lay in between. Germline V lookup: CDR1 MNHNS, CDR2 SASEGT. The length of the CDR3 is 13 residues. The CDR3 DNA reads TGTGCCAGCAGTGAAGTCAGGGACTACGAGCAGTACTTC. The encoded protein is CASSEVRDYEQYF.

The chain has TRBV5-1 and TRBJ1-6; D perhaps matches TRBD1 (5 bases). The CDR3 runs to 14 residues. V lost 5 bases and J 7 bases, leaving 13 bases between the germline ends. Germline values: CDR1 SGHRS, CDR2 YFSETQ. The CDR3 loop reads CASSPGQGNSPLHF. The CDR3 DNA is TGCGCCAGCAGTCCCGGGCAGGGCAATTCACCCCTCCACTTT.

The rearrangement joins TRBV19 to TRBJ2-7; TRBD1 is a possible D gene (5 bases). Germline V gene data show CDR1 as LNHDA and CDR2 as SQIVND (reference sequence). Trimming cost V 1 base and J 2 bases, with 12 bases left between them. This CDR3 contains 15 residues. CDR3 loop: CASSIVGEMAYEQYF. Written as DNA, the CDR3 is TGTGCCAGTAGTATAGTAGGGGAAATGGCCTACGAGCAGTACTTC. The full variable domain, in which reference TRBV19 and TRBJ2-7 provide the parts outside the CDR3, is DGGITQSPKYLFRKEGQNVTLSCEQNLNHDAMYWYRQDPGQGLRLIYYSQIVNDFQKGDIAEGYSVSREKKESFPLTVTSAQKNPTAFYLCASSIVGEMAYEQYFGPGTRLTVT.

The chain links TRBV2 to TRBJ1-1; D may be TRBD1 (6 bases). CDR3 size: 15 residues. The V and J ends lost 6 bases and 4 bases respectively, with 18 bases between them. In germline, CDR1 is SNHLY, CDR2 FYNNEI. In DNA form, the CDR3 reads TGTGCCAGCAGCAGAATGGGGGCTTGGGGCACTGAAGCTTTCTTT. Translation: CASSRMGAWGTEAFF.

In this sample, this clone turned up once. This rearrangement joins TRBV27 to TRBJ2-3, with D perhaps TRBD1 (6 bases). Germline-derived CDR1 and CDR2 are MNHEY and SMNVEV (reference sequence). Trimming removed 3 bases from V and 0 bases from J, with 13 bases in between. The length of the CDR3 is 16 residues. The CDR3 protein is CASSFHREASTDTQYF. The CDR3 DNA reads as TGTGCCAGCAGTTTCCACAGGGAAGCTAGCACAGATACGCAGTATTTT.

The CDR3 is CASSLLGAGAGNTIYF. DNA of the CDR3: TGCGCCAGCAGCCTTTTAGGGGCAGGGGCGGGAAACACCATATATTTT. This chain links TRBV4-1 with TRBJ1-3; tentative D call: TRBD1 (6 bases). V gave up 4 bases and J gave up 4 bases, with 17 bases separating them. The CDR3 sequence is 16 residues long. From germline, CDR1 is MGHRA and CDR2 YSYEKL.

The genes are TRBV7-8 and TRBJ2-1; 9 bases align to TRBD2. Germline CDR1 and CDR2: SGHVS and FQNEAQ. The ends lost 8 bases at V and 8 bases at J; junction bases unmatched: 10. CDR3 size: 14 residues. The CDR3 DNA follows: TGTGCCAGCTCCGACGGGCGGGGGGGCGATGAGCAGTTCTTC. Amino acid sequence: CASSDGRGGDEQFF.

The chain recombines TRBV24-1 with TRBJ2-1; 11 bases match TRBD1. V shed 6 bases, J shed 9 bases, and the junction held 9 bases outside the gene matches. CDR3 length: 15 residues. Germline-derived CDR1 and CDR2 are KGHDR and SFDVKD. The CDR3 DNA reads TGTGCCACCAGTCCCCGGGACAGGGGGATCAGTGAGCAGTTCTTC. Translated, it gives CATSPRDRGISEQFF.

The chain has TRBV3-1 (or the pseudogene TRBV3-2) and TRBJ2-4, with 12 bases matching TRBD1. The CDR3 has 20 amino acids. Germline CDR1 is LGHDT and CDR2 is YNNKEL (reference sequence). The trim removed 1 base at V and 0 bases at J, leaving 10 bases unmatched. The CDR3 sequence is CASSQVPGQGARGAKNIQYF. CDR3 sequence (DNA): TGTGCCAGCAGCCAAGTTCCGGGACAGGGGGCGCGGGGAGCCAAAAACATTCAGTACTTC.

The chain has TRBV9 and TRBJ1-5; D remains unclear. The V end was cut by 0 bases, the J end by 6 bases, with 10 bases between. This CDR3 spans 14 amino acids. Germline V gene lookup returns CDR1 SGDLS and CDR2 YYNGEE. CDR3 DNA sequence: TGTGCCAGCAGCGTAGGTCAGGCAGGTCAGCCCCAGCATTTT. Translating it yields CASSVGQAGQPQHF.

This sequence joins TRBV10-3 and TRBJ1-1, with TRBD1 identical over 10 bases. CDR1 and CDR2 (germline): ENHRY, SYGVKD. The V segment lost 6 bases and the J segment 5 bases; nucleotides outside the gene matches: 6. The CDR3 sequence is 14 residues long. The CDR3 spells CAISFGQGETEAFF. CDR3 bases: TGTGCCATCAGCTTTGGACAGGGGGAAACTGAAGCTTTCTTT.

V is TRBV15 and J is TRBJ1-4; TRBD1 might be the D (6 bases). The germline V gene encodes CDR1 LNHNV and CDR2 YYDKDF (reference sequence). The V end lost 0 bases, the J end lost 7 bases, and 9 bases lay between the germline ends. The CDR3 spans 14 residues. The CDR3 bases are TGTGCCACCAGCAGAGATCAGGGGATTGAAAAACTGTTTTTT. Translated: CATSRDQGIEKLFF.

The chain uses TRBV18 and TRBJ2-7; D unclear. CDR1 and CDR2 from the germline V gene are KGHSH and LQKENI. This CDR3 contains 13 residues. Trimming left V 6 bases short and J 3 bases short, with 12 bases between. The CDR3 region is CASSLTVDYEQYF. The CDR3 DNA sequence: TGTGCCAGCTCTCTGACTGTAGACTACGAGCAGTACTTC.

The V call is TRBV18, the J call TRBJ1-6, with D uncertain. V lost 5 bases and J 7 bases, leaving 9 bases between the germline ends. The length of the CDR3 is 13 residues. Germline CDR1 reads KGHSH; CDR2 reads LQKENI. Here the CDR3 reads CASSLRVNSPLHF. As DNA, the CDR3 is TGTGCCAGCTCATTACGGGTGAATTCACCCCTCCACTTT.

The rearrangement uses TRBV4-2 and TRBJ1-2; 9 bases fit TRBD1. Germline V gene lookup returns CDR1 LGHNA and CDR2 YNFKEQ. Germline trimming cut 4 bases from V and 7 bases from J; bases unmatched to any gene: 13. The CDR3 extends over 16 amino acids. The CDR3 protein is CASSRRDRAEDGGYTF. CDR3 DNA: TGTGCCAGCAGCCGACGGGACAGGGCAGAGGATGGTGGCTACACCTTC.

The CDR3 loop reads CASSSGTGGFAFF. The CDR3 DNA reads as TGTGCCAGCAGTTCCGGGACAGGGGGTTTCGCTTTCTTT. The gene calls are TRBV12-3 or TRBV12-4 and TRBJ1-1, with 11 bases identical to TRBD1. CDR3 length: 13 amino acids. V was clipped by 4 bases and J by 11 bases; unmatched bases: 6.

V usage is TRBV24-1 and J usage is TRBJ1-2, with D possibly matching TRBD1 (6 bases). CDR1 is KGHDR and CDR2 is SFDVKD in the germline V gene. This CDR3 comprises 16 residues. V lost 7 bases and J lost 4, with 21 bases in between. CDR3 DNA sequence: TGTGCCACCAGCGAAACTACAGGGAGGGGTACCTATGGCTACACCTTC. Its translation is CATSETTGRGTYGYTF.

In DNA, the CDR3 is TGTGCCAGCTCACGGACACCGAACACTGAAGCTTTCTTT. Encoded protein: CASSRTPNTEAFF. The gene calls are TRBV18 and TRBJ1-1; tentative D call: TRBD1 (5 bases). The germline V and J ends were trimmed by 4 bases and 1 base, with 7 bases remaining between them. Germline CDR1 is KGHSH and CDR2 is LQKENI. The length of the CDR3 is 13 residues.

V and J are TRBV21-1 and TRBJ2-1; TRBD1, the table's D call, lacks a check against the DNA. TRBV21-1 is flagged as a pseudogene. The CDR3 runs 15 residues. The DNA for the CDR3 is TGTGCCAGCAGCAAAGTGGAACAGGGCCACAATGAGCAGTTCTTC. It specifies CASSKVEQGHNEQFF.

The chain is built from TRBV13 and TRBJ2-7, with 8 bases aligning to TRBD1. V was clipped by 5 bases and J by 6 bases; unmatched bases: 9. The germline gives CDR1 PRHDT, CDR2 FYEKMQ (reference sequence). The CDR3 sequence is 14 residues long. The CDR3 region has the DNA TGTGCCAGCAGCCCCCGACAGGGGACGGGCGAGCAGTACTTC. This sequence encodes CASSPRQGTGEQYF.

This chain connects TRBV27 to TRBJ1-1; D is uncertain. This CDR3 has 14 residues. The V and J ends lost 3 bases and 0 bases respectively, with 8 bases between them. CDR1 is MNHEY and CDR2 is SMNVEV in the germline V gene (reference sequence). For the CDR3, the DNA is TGTGCCAGCAGTTTGGCGGGATTGAACACTGAAGCTTTCTTT. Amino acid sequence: CASSLAGLNTEAFF.

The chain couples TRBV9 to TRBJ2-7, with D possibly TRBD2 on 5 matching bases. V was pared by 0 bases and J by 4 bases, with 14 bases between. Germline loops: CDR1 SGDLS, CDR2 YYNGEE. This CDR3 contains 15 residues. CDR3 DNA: TGTGCCAGCAGCGTAGGCGGCGGAGGAATATACGAGCAGTACTTC. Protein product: CASSVGGGGIYEQYF.